The sequence of this T cell receptor (beta chain) was determined in a study of T cell changes during pregnancy in multiple sclerosis. This clone has a single count. The repertoire was sequenced with immunoSEQ multiplex PCR; TCRdb's copy has only in-frame clones and lacks some. The repertoire includes approximately 100,000 clones, roughly nine tenths of them detected once, and about 3.2% sits in the top ten. Germline trimming cut 3 bases from V and 7 bases from J; bases unmatched to any gene: 9. CDR1 and CDR2 (germline): PRHDT, FYEKMQ (reference sequence). The CDR3 has 16 residues. The sequences come from peripheral blood, collected after pregnancy. V gene TRBV13 combines with J gene TRBJ1-6; 7 bases are shared with TRBD1. This sequence originates from a female donor with multiple sclerosis, enrolled in a pregnancy study. CDR3 protein: CASSFSPGQRNSPLHF. DNA for the CDR3: TGTGCCAGCAGCTTCTCCCCGGGACAGAGAAATTCACCCCTCCACTTT.